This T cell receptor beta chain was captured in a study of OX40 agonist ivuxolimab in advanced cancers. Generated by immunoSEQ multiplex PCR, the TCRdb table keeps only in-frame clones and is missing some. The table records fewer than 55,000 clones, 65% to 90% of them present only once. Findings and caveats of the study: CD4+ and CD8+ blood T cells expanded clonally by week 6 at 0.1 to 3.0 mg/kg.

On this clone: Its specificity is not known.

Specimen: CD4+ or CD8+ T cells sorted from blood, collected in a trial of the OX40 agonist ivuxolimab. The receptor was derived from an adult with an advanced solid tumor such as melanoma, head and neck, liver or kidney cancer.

Here the CDR3 reads CASRPNGGVEQYF. The CDR3 DNA sequence: TGTGCCAGCAGACCCAACGGTGGGGTCGAGCAGTACTTC. J is TRBJ2-7 and V is TRBV6-5; D is ambiguous. The CDR3 has 13 amino acids. Per the germline V gene, CDR1 is MNHEY and CDR2 is SVGAGI. Trimming removed 6 bases from V and 6 bases from J, with 15 bases in between.